Listed below are T cell receptor beta chains from one sample, sequenced in a study of cytomegalovirus exposure and HLA in healthy donors. The table came from immunoSEQ multiplex PCR; TCRdb's copy has only in-frame clones and leaves some out. The table lists about 31,000 clones, 87% of them singletons. Sequenced material: PBMCs. These receptors were collected from a boy aged 5-17 years in good health and CMV-seronegative. Each CDR3 is given with its conserved first and last residue. A D gene is named only where the DNA matches it firmly. Where a row states a size, it is once, few, many or the class of an expanded clone; other rows omit it.

14 | TRBJ1-1 | TRBD1 | TRBV11-1 | once | TGTGCCAGCAGCTGGGACAGGGTACAAACTGAAGCTTTCTTT | CASSWDRVQTEAFF
13 | TRBJ1-6 | . | TRBV7-2 | . | TGTGCCAGCAGCCCGACAGACGAGTCACCCCTCCACTTT | CASSPTDESPLHF
13 | TRBJ2-7 | . | TRBV7-7 | . | TGTGCCAGCAGCTTAGAAAGGGGATCCGAGCAGTACTTC | CASSLERGSEQYF
18 | TRBJ2-2 | TRBD2 | TRBV5-1 | . | TGCGCCAGCAGCTTGTTGTCTAGCGGGGGCCTGAACACCGGGGAGCTGTTTTTT | CASSLLSSGGLNTGELFF
14 | TRBJ1-2 | TRBD1 | TRBV5-1 | . | TGCGCCAGCAGCTTGGTGTCAACAGGGGATGGCTACACCTTC | CASSLVSTGDGYTF
20 | TRBJ1-4 | . | TRBV10-3 | . | TGTGCCATCAGTGAGTCTAACTTTGGTCAGGGGACGACAGAGAATGAAAAACTGTTTTTT | CAISESNFGQGTTENEKLFF
14 | TRBJ2-3 | TRBD2 | TRBV28 | . | TGTGCCAGCAGGCTAGCGGGGAGCACAGATACGCAGTATTTT | CASRLAGSTDTQYF
15 | TRBJ2-5 | TRBD2 | TRBV6-1 | few | TGTGCCAGCAGTGACCCCCCGGGGGGGCCTGAGACCCAGTACTTC | CASSDPPGGPETQYF
13 | TRBJ1-6 | TRBD1 | TRBV2 | . | TGTGCCAGCAGGCCAGGGGGCAATTCACCCCTCCACTTT | CASRPGGNSPLHF
17 | TRBJ2-3 | TRBD2 | TRBV7-9 | once | TGTGCCAGCAGCTCCCCCCTAGCGGGGGCCACCACAGATACGCAGTATTTT | CASSSPLAGATTDTQYF
15 | TRBJ1-5 | . | TRBV2 | . | TGTGCCAGCAGTGAGGAGGGTACAGGCAATCAGCCCCAGCATTTT | CASSEEGTGNQPQHF
14 | TRBJ2-7 | TRBD2 | TRBV29-1 | . | TGCAGCGTTCTAGGCGGGGGGCTGCCATACGAGCAGTACTTC | CSVLGGGLPYEQYF
16 | TRBJ1-6 | TRBD1 | TRBV4-1 | . | TGCGCCAGCAGCCAACCCGGGACAGGGAAGAATTCACCCCTCCACTTT | CASSQPGTGKNSPLHF
15 | TRBJ1-2 | TRBD1 | TRBV9 | . | TGTGCCAGCAGCGTAGTTAGCGGAACAGGGGCTGGCTACACCTTC | CASSVVSGTGAGYTF
13 | TRBJ2-7 | . | TRBV11-2 | . | TGTGCCAGCAGCTTAGTGTTCGGGATCGAGCAGTACTTC | CASSLVFGIEQYF
16 | TRBJ2-2 | TRBD2 | TRBV7-2 | . | TGTGCCAGCAGCTTAGGGGCGGGGGGGCATAGCGGGGAGCTGTTTTTT | CASSLGAGGHSGELFF
13 | TRBJ2-2 | . | TRBV19 | . | TGTGCCAGTAGTATTCGGGGTTCCGGGGAGCTGTTTTTT | CASSIRGSGELFF
14 | TRBJ1-2 | . | TRBV19 | . | TGTGCCAGTAGTCCGACAGAAACCTACTATGGCTACACCTTC | CASSPTETYYGYTF
15 | TRBJ1-2 | . | TRBV6-4 | . | TGTGCCAGCAGACCCGGGGAAGGCGATATCTATGGCTACACCTTC | CASRPGEGDIYGYTF
14 | TRBJ1-5 | TRBD1 | TRBV10-2 | few | TGCGCCAGCAGTGAGGGGACAGGGATTCAGCCCCAGCATTTT | CASSEGTGIQPQHF
17 | TRBJ1-2 | TRBD1 | TRBV4-1 | . | TGCGCCAGCAGCCAAGGGGACAGGGATAGGGTTGGCTATGGCTACACCTTC | CASSQGDRDRVGYGYTF
14 | TRBJ2-1 | TRBD1 | TRBV6-6 | few | TGTGCCAGCAGACACAGGGGCCCCACACTAGAGCAGTTCTTC | CASRHRGPTLEQFF
13 | TRBJ2-5 | . | TRBV4-3 | . | TGCGCCAGCAGCCAACAGTACCAAGAGACCCAGTACTTC | CASSQQYQETQYF
15 | TRBJ1-3 | . | TRBV6-4 | few | TGTGCCAGCAGGCCCGACAGATCCTCTGGAAACACCATATATTTT | CASRPDRSSGNTIYF
15 | TRBJ2-3 | TRBD1 | TRBV4-1 | . | TGCGCCAGCAGCCAAGAGGGACAGGGTTCAGATACGCAGTATTTT | CASSQEGQGSDTQYF
15 | TRBJ2-3 | . | TRBV19 | . | TGTGCCAGTAGTAGACGGGAAACCCCAACAGATACGCAGTATTTT | CASSRRETPTDTQYF
16 | TRBJ2-7 | . | TRBV27 | . | TGTGCCAGCAGTTTATCATCCGAGGGGGTACCCTACGAGCAGTACTTC | CASSLSSEGVPYEQYF
12 | TRBJ1-3 | . | TRBV6-5 | once | TGTGCCAGCAGCGGACAGTCAAACACCATATATTTT | CASSGQSNTIYF
14 | TRBJ2-7 | TRBD1 | TRBV6-1 | once | TGTGCCAGCAGGGACAGGGGAGTCCCCTACGAGCAGTACTTC | CASRDRGVPYEQYF
11 | TRBJ2-7 | . | TRBV6-1 | . | TGTGCCAGCAGGGGGGGTTGGGAGCAGTACTTC | CASRGGWEQYF
14 | TRBJ2-1 | . | TRBV6-4 | . | TGTGCCAGCAGTGACTCGTCGGAGGGCCATGAGCAGTTCTTC | CASSDSSEGHEQFF
17 | TRBJ2-3 | TRBD2 | TRBV6-4 | . | TGTGCCAGCAGCGATAACCCAGCGGGAGGGGGCACAGATACGCAGTATTTT | CASSDNPAGGGTDTQYF
14 | TRBJ1-5 | TRBD1 | TRBV18 | once | TGTGCCAGCTCACCAACAGGGGGCGATCAGCCCCAGCATTTT | CASSPTGGDQPQHF
12 | TRBJ2-7 | TRBD1 | TRBV6-5 | once | TGTGCCAGCGGGGACAGGGAGGATGAGCAGTACTTC | CASGDREDEQYF
15 | TRBJ2-7 | . | TRBV19 | . | TGTGCCAGTAGTATAAATCGGGAACTCACCTACGAGCAGTACTTC | CASSINRELTYEQYF
11 | TRBJ1-2 | . | TRBV30 | . | TGTGCCTGGAGTGCAGGGTATGGCTACACCTTC | CAWSAGYGYTF
12 | TRBJ1-2 | TRBD1 | TRBV7-9 | . | TGTGCCAGCAGCCCTTCCGGACAGGCCTACACCTTC | CASSPSGQAYTF
19 | TRBJ1-6 | . | TRBV21-1 | few | TGTGCCAGCAGCCCCCATAGGGTTGGAGGAAAACTTTTCAATTCACCCCTCCACTTT | CASSPHRVGGKLFNSPLHF
15 | TRBJ1-3 | . | TRBV19 | . | TGTGCCAGTAGTATACCCAGGGGCCATGGAAACACCATATATTTT | CASSIPRGHGNTIYF
13 | TRBJ2-2 | . | TRBV7-2 | . | TGTGCCAGCAGTAATACGAACACCGGGGAGCTGTTTTTT | CASSNTNTGELFF
14 | TRBJ1-4 | TRBD1 | TRBV2 | . | TGTGCCAGCAGGGGCAGGGGGCTAGATGAAAAACTGTTTTTT | CASRGRGLDEKLFF
15 | TRBJ2-7 | . | TRBV11-1 | . | TGTGCCAGCAGCTTATTCGGGCAGGGGCACTACGAGCAGTACTTC | CASSLFGQGHYEQYF
13 | TRBJ1-5 | . | TRBV6-1 | . | TGTGCCAGCAGCGACTATAGCAATCAGCCCCAGCATTTT | CASSDYSNQPQHF
18 | TRBJ2-1 | TRBD2 | TRBV10-1 | . | TGCGCCAGCAGTGGGCCGTCCGGTGTCAGCGGGGGGGCGGGGGAGCAGTTCTTC | CASSGPSGVSGGAGEQFF
19 | TRBJ2-3 | TRBD2 | TRBV4-3 | . | TGCGCCAGCAGCCAACTGGGACTAGCGGAGTTCTTCGGCACAGATACGCAGTATTTT | CASSQLGLAEFFGTDTQYF
17 | TRBJ2-3 | . | TRBV4-1 | . | TGCGCCAGCAGCCAAGGTCGTCTGGCCCTCGCTACAGATACGCAGTATTTT | CASSQGRLALATDTQYF
15 | TRBJ2-3 | . | TRBV27 | . | TGTGCCAGCAGTTTATCGAGTATCAGGACAGATACGCAGTATTTT | CASSLSSIRTDTQYF
14 | TRBJ1-2 | . | TRBV6-5 | . | TGTGCCAGCAGTTACTCGAGACTTGGCTATGGCTACACCTTC | CASSYSRLGYGYTF
13 | TRBJ2-1 | . | TRBV18 | . | TGTGCCAGCTCAGAGGGACAACGAAATGAGCAGTTCTTC | CASSEGQRNEQFF
14 | TRBJ1-5 | . | TRBV6-1 | . | TGTGCCAGCAATGGACAGCCTAGCAATCAGCCCCAGCATTTT | CASNGQPSNQPQHF
16 | TRBJ2-3 | TRBD1 | TRBV5-6 | . | TGTGCCAGCAGCTTGGGGACAGGGTTAAGCACAGATACGCAGTATTTT | CASSLGTGLSTDTQYF